The rows below give T cell receptor beta chains drawn from one sample of a study of control samples from healthy donors and cancer patients. Only in-frame clones appear in the TCRdb table, and some are missing; sequencing was by immunoSEQ multiplex PCR. The data hold under 130,000 clones, with about 89% observed a single time. The specimen was PBMCs. Source of these receptors: a man between 60 and 75 years old with lung cancer. Both conserved end residues are part of each CDR3. Each record gives: D gene, J gene, CDR3 length, clone size, V gene, CDR3 protein, CDR3 DNA. A D gene is named only where the DNA matches it firmly. Some rows have no size entry. The others give once, few or many, or a class for an expanded clone.

NA TRBJ2-1 13 NA TRBV9 CASSVAGNNEQFF TGTGCCAGCAGCGTAGCAGGGAACAATGAGCAGTTCTTC
TRBD2 TRBJ2-1 15 NA TRBV10-1 CASSPGTSGGDEQFF TGCGCCAGCAGCCCCGGGACTAGCGGGGGCGATGAGCAGTTCTTC
NA TRBJ2-1 14 NA TRBV24-1 CATSDFARGDEQFF TGTGCCACCAGTGATTTCGCCAGGGGGGATGAGCAGTTCTTC
TRBD2 TRBJ2-3 15 NA TRBV5-8 CASSSSSGGTDTQYF TGTGCCAGCAGCTCCAGCAGCGGGGGCACAGATACGCAGTATTTT
TRBD1 TRBJ1-5 14 once TRBV5-1 CASRDTGENQPQHF TGCGCCAGCAGGGACACAGGGGAAAATCAGCCCCAGCATTTT
NA TRBJ2-3 16 NA TRBV4-1 CASSLDGLQRTDTQYF TGCGCCAGCAGCCTCGACGGACTTCAGCGCACAGATACGCAGTATTTT
NA TRBJ2-7 16 few TRBV2 CASSELRDVPTYEQYF TGTGCCAGCAGTGAACTCAGGGACGTCCCCACCTACGAGCAGTACTTC
NA TRBJ2-5 13 NA TRBV7-3 CASSLSGFETQYF TGTGCCAGCAGCTTATCCGGCTTTGAGACCCAGTACTTC
NA TRBJ1-3 16 NA TRBV5-1 CASSLVQGSSGNTIYF TGCGCCAGCAGCTTGGTGCAGGGGAGCTCTGGAAACACCATATATTTT
TRBD1 TRBJ1-3 16 once TRBV18 CASSLGQGNSGNTIYF TGTGCCAGCTCACTTGGACAGGGCAACTCTGGAAACACCATATATTTT
TRBD2 TRBJ2-1 13 NA TRBV9 CASSVGRDNEQFF TGTGCCAGCAGCGTTGGGAGGGACAATGAGCAGTTCTTC
NA TRBJ1-6 15 NA TRBV7-8 CASSLGEVPQTTLHF TGTGCCAGCAGCTTAGGAGAAGTCCCTCAAACGACCCTCCACTTT
NA TRBJ2-1 10 NA TRBV20-1 CSTGNNEQFF TGCAGTACAGGGAATAATGAGCAGTTCTTC
NA TRBJ2-3 17 NA TRBV4-1 CASSQISSPFSTDTQYF TGCGCCAGCAGCCAAATTTCCTCCCCCTTTAGCACAGATACGCAGTATTTT
NA TRBJ2-5 15 NA TRBV18 CASSPPSGGRETQYF TGTGCCAGCTCACCTCCCTCAGGGGGGCGAGAGACCCAGTACTTC
NA TRBJ2-6 13 NA TRBV30 CAWRRAGANVLTF TGTGCCTGGAGGAGGGCTGGGGCCAACGTCCTGACTTTC
NA TRBJ2-5 15 NA TRBV10-1 CASSEEGGPGETQYF TGCGCCAGCAGTGAGGAGGGGGGGCCGGGAGAGACCCAGTACTTC
NA TRBJ2-2 15 NA TRBV5-4 CASSSKESNTGELFF TGTGCCAGCAGCTCGAAGGAGTCGAACACCGGGGAGCTGTTTTTT